Shown below are 29 T cell receptor beta chains from a single sample sequenced in a study of blood T cell repertoires in COVID-19. Clones were sequenced by immunoSEQ multiplex PCR, and TCRdb holds only the in-frame ones, with some missing. The sample comprises approximately 310,000 clones, about 89% of which are singletons, and approximately 7.8% rests with the top ten. Sequenced input: peripheral blood. All receptors come from a woman between 45 and 65 years old who had recovered from COVID-19.

This clone came up once. V usage is TRBV28 and J usage is TRBJ2-7, with D maybe TRBD1 (5 bases). There are 18 residues in the CDR3. Germline-derived CDR1 and CDR2 are MDHEN and SYDVKM. V lost 2 bases to trimming and J lost 4 bases, with 24 bases between them. The CDR3 here is CASSLNLQDTKVLYEQYF. As DNA, the CDR3 is TGTGCCAGCAGTTTAAATTTACAGGACACTAAGGTGTTATACGAGCAGTACTTC.

This clone is a singleton in its sample. The chain employs TRBV28 and TRBJ1-2; D remains unclear. CDR3 length equals 11 residues. Germline V gives CDR1 MDHEN, CDR2 SYDVKM. Deletions cut 7 bases from V and 7 bases from J, with 10 bases between. CDR3 in amino acids: CASNPGGGYTF. CDR3 sequence (DNA): TGTGCCAGCAACCCGGGTGGTGGCTACACCTTC.

The CDR3 DNA reads TGTGCCAGCAGCGGCACGAGGGATTATAATTCACCCCTCCACTTT. This encodes CASSGTRDYNSPLHF. The chain carries TRBV11-2 and TRBJ1-6; D not certain. Germline assignment: CDR1 SGHAT and CDR2 FQNNGV. The V and J ends lost 5 bases and 4 bases respectively, with 12 bases between them. The CDR3 is made up of 15 amino acids.

The V call is TRBV7-8, the J call TRBJ2-1, with 9 bases lining up with TRBD2. This CDR3 spans 16 amino acids. The junction had 9 bases not matched to a gene; V was cut back by 5 bases and J by 4 bases. CDR1 is SGHVS and CDR2 is FQNEAQ in the germline V gene. CDR3 loop: CASSPNGLAPYNEQFF. The CDR3, as DNA: TGTGCCAGCAGCCCGAACGGACTAGCGCCTTACAATGAGCAGTTCTTC.

The chain couples TRBV19 to TRBJ2-1; the match to TRBD2 covers 9 bases. V dropped 5 bases and J dropped 5; count of bases not matched to a gene: 4. This CDR3 region has 14 residues. Per germline, CDR1 LNHDA and CDR2 SQIVND (reference sequence). CDR3 sequence: CASSGIAGDNEQFF. DNA for the CDR3: TGTGCCAGTAGTGGTATAGCGGGAGACAATGAGCAGTTCTTC.

The chain couples TRBV4-1 to TRBJ1-2; D is perhaps TRBD1 (5 bases). Looked up from germline, CDR1 is MGHRA and CDR2 is YSYEKL. V gave up 1 base and J gave up 8 bases, with 11 bases separating them. This CDR3 has 13 residues. The CDR3 reads CASSQVRDEGYTF. In nucleotides, the CDR3 is TGCGCCAGCAGCCAAGTCAGGGATGAGGGCTACACCTTC.

For the CDR3, the DNA is TGTGCCAGCAGCTTAGTTGGGGGCTTCTCCTACAATGAGCAGTTCTTC. It translates to CASSLVGGFSYNEQFF. The chain combines TRBV7-2 with TRBJ2-1, with D perhaps TRBD1 (6 bases). The CDR3 consists of 16 residues. With 1 base removed from V and 0 bases from J, the gap between germline ends came to 10 bases. Germline V CDR1 and CDR2: SGHTA, FQGNSA.

This chain joins TRBV4-3 and TRBJ2-2, with 7 bases aligning to TRBD1. The J segment lost 5 bases and the V segment lost 3 bases, leaving 9 bases of the junction unmatched. The CDR3 contains 16 residues. Germline CDR1 LGHNA, CDR2 YSLEER. The CDR3 sequence: CASSQETGRWTGELFF. The DNA of the CDR3 is TGCGCCAGCAGCCAGGAGACAGGGCGGTGGACCGGGGAGCTGTTTTTT.

This clone has a single count. J is TRBJ1-4 and V is TRBV2; D call uncertain. Looked up from germline, CDR1 is SNHLY and CDR2 is FYNNEI. Trimming left V 2 bases short and J 3 bases short, with 19 bases between. The CDR3 runs to 18 residues. The CDR3 here is CASSELVQVYLANEKLFF. The CDR3 DNA reads as TGTGCCAGCAGTGAATTGGTGCAGGTATACCTGGCTAATGAAAAACTGTTTTTT.

The chain is built from TRBV9 and TRBJ1-2; 8 bases match TRBD1. The CDR3 has 19 residues. Trimming removed 0 bases from V and 2 bases from J; junction bases left unmatched: 15. Germline V gene lookup returns CDR1 SGDLS and CDR2 YYNGEE. Written as DNA, the CDR3 is TGTGCCAGCAGCGTAGGTCGTGGGGACAGGAATTTAGGGAACTATGGCTACACCTTC. Translating gives CASSVGRGDRNLGNYGYTF.

The V gene is TRBV4-3, the J gene TRBJ1-2; D is possibly TRBD1 (6 bases). This CDR3 is built from 16 residues. Germline assignment: CDR1 LGHNA and CDR2 YSLEER. The V gene lost 8 bases and the J gene lost 0 bases, with 19 bases spanning the gap. CDR3 in DNA: TGCGCCAGCTCTCCCCCTGGGGGCGAGTCTAACTATGGCTACACCTTC. Encoded protein: CASSPPGGESNYGYTF.

The J gene is TRBJ2-7, the V gene TRBV4-1; 7 nucleotides agree with TRBD2. The germline V gene encodes CDR1 MGHRA and CDR2 YSYEKL. CDR3 length: 16 amino acids. After removal of 0 bases from V and 3 bases from J, the junction contained 8 bases not matched to a gene. CDR3 sequence reads: CASSQDGRDGLYEQYF. The CDR3 coding sequence is TGCGCCAGCAGCCAAGATGGGAGGGACGGACTCTACGAGCAGTACTTC.

J is TRBJ2-1 and V is TRBV5-8; weak D call: TRBD1 (6 bases). CDR3 size: 16 residues. Germline V gives CDR1 SGHTS, CDR2 YDEGEE. V lost 7 bases and J lost 9, with 26 bases in between. CDR3: CASLESFGQILGEQFF. The CDR3 DNA sequence: TGTGCCAGCTTAGAGTCGTTCGGACAGATTTTGGGTGAGCAGTTCTTC.

This chain uses TRBV11-2 with TRBJ2-5, with 10 nucleotides matching TRBD2. The trim removed 3 bases at V and 4 bases at J, leaving 11 bases unmatched. The CDR3 covers 17 residues. Germline V gene sequence: CDR1 SGHAT, CDR2 FQNNGV. The CDR3 region has the DNA TGTGCCAGCAGCTTGACTAGCGGGCGCCCTCGAGGAGAGACCCAGTACTTC. Residues: CASSLTSGRPRGETQYF.

The V gene is TRBV7-9, the J gene TRBJ2-2; 11 bases line up with TRBD1. CDR1 is SEHNR, CDR2 FQNEAQ, per germline (reference sequence). The CDR3 is made up of 15 amino acids. V was clipped by 6 bases and J by 3 bases; unmatched bases: 3. CDR3 DNA sequence: TGTGCCAGCAGTTTGGGACAGGGGGACACCGGGGAGCTGTTTTTT. This codes for CASSLGQGDTGELFF.

The genes are TRBV30 and TRBJ2-1, with 7 positions matching TRBD2. The V and J ends lost 4 bases and 0 bases, in that order; junction bases with no gene match: 3. This CDR3 is built from 14 residues. CDR1 and CDR2 (germline): GTSNPN, SVGIG (reference sequence). The CDR3 loop is CAWIGRDSYNEQFF. CDR3 sequence (DNA): TGTGCCTGGATAGGGAGGGACTCCTACAATGAGCAGTTCTTC.

The sample holds a few counts of this clone. V and J are TRBV18 and TRBJ1-2; the match to TRBD1 covers 7 bases. V dropped 6 bases and J dropped 4; count of bases not matched to a gene: 5. CDR3 size: 13 residues. In germline, CDR1 is KGHSH, CDR2 LQKENI. The CDR3 coding sequence is TGTGCCAGCTCTCTAGGGGACAGCTATGGCTACACCTTC. Protein: CASSLGDSYGYTF.

V is TRBV7-2 and J is TRBJ1-6; the D gene is possibly TRBD1 (5 bases). This CDR3 spans 15 amino acids. Germline loops: CDR1 SGHTA, CDR2 FQGNSA. Trimming removed 5 bases from V and 1 base from J, with 9 bases in between. CDR3 in DNA: TGTGCCAGCAGCCCGGGGGGGTCCTATAATTCACCCCTCCACTTT. Protein sequence: CASSPGGSYNSPLHF.

The chain employs TRBV7-9 and TRBJ1-2, with a weak D call TRBD1 (6 bases). The CDR3 totals 15 residues. CDR1 is SEHNR, CDR2 FQNEAQ, per germline (reference sequence). Trimming removed 5 bases from V and 7 bases from J, with 20 bases in between. The CDR3 DNA follows: TGTGCCAGCAGCACCGAACGGACAGAGGGTCGTGGCTACACCTTC. The encoded protein is CASSTERTEGRGYTF.

The DNA for the CDR3 is TGCGCCAGCAGTGAGTCGGTTGCGGCGCGCGAGACCCAGTACTTC. It specifies CASSESVAARETQYF. This rearrangement joins TRBV10-2 to TRBJ2-5; D is undetermined. The V end was cut by 0 bases, the J end by 5 bases, with 13 bases between. Germline V gene lookup returns CDR1 WSHSY and CDR2 SAAADI. CDR3 length: 15 amino acids.

The chain uses TRBV7-3 and TRBJ1-1, with TRBD1 identical over 8 bases. The V gene end was trimmed by 5 bases and the J gene end by 6 bases; junction bases not matched to a gene: 14. The CDR3 extends over 16 amino acids. Germline lookup yields CDR1 SGHTA and CDR2 FQGTGA. The CDR3 loop reads CASSPTPDRADAEAFF. The CDR3, as DNA: TGTGCCAGCAGCCCTACCCCGGACAGGGCGGACGCTGAAGCTTTCTTT. The full variable domain, in which reference TRBV7-3 and TRBJ1-1 provide the parts outside the CDR3, is GAGVSQTPSNKVTEKGKYVELRCDPISGHTALYWYRQSLGQGPEFLIYFQGTGAADDSGLPNDRFFAVRPEGSVSTLKIQRTERGDSAVYLCASSPTPDRADAEAFFGQGTRLTVV.

The V call is TRBV4-3, the J call TRBJ2-1; the match to TRBD2 covers 7 bases. Trimming removed 4 bases from V and 7 bases from J; junction bases left unmatched: 13. The CDR3 covers 16 residues. CDR1 and CDR2 from the germline V gene are LGHNA and YSLEER. This CDR3 is CASSLTWEGMRNEQFF. CDR3 DNA: TGCGCCAGCAGCCTGACCTGGGAGGGTATGAGGAATGAGCAGTTCTTC.

The chain has TRBV7-2 and TRBJ2-1; possibly TRBD1 for D (6 bases). The V gene's germline CDR1 is SGHTA and CDR2 FQGNSA. Trimming took off 0 bases at V and 4 bases at J, with 13 bases between the two ends. The CDR3 contains 16 residues. For the CDR3, the DNA is TGTGCCAGCAGCTTAGCTCGGCAGGGGCCATACAATGAGCAGTTCTTC. Translation: CASSLARQGPYNEQFF.

The V and J genes are TRBV14 and TRBJ1-1; 8 positions agree with TRBD1. The germline gives CDR1 SGHDN, CDR2 FVKESK. The CDR3 spans 13 residues. The junction had 8 bases not matched to a gene; V was cut back by 4 bases and J by 10 bases. This CDR3 is CASSLLTTGGAFF. CDR3 sequence (DNA): TGTGCCAGCAGCCTCCTAACAACAGGGGGAGCTTTCTTT.

V gene TRBV20-1 combines with J gene TRBJ2-1, with 9 bases that match TRBD1. The J segment lost 8 bases and the V segment lost 3 bases, leaving 8 bases of the junction unmatched. CDR1 is DFQATT, CDR2 SNEGSKA, per germline (reference sequence). The CDR3 covers 14 residues. CDR3 sequence: CSASLTGGHHEQFF. The CDR3, as DNA: TGCAGTGCTAGTCTGACAGGGGGGCACCATGAGCAGTTCTTC.

The chain recombines TRBV6-1 with TRBJ1-1, with D tentatively TRBD1 (5 bases). CDR3 length: 13 amino acids. From germline, CDR1 is MNHNS and CDR2 SASEGT. The V end lost 3 bases, the J end lost 10 bases, and 15 bases lay between the germline ends. CDR3 protein: CASSDRGGEGAFF. In DNA form, the CDR3 reads TGTGCCAGCAGTGACCGGGGGGGGGAGGGAGCTTTCTTT.

The chain combines TRBV18 with TRBJ2-3; a weak D match, TRBD2 (6 bases). Germline V lookup: CDR1 KGHSH, CDR2 LQKENI. Trimming stripped 2 bases from V and 6 bases from J, with 9 bases between. The CDR3 consists of 13 residues. CDR3 in DNA: TGTGCCAGCTCACCAGAAGGGAGGGATACGCAGTATTTT. This gives the protein CASSPEGRDTQYF.

This sequence joins TRBV5-4 and TRBJ2-3; D is possibly TRBD2 (5 bases). V lost 5 bases and J lost 1, with 8 bases in between. The CDR3 is made up of 13 amino acids. The V gene's germline CDR1 is SGHNT and CDR2 YYREEE (reference sequence). The DNA for the CDR3 is TGTGCCAGCAGTTCCGGGGGCACAGATACGCAGTATTTT. It specifies CASSSGGTDTQYF.

The chain recombines TRBV6-6 with TRBJ2-7; 10 bases line up with TRBD1. CDR3 length: 15 amino acids. Germline V gene data show CDR1 as MNHNY and CDR2 as SVGAGI (reference sequence). V lost 2 bases, J lost 5 bases, and 6 bases stayed unmatched. The CDR3 coding sequence is TGTGCCAGCAGTTACCCCGGGACAGGGGTCGACGAGCAGTACTTC. Residues: CASSYPGTGVDEQYF.